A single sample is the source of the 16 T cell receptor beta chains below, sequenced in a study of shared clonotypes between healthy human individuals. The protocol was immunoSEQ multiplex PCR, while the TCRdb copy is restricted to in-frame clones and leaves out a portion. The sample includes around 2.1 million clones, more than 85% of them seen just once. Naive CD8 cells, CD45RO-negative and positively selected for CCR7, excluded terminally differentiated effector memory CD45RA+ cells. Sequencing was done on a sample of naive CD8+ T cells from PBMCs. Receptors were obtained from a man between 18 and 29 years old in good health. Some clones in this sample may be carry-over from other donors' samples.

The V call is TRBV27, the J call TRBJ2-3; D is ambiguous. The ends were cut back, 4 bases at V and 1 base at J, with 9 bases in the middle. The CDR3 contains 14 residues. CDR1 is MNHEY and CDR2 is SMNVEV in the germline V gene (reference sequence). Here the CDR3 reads CASSSLAGTDTQYF. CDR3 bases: TGTGCCAGCAGTTCCCTTGCGGGCACAGATACGCAGTATTTT.

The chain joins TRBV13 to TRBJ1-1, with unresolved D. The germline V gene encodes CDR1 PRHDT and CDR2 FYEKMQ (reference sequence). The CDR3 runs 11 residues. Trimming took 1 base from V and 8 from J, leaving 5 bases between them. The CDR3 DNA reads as TGTGCCAGCAGCTTAGACCGGGAAGCTTTCTTT. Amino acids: CASSLDREAFF.

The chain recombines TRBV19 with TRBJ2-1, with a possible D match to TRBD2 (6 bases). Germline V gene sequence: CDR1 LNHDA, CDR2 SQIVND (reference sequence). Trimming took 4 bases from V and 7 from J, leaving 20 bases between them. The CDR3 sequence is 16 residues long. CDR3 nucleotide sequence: TGTGCCAGTAGTACCCGCCACCGCGGGGCCTCAAATGAGCAGTTCTTC. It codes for CASSTRHRGASNEQFF.

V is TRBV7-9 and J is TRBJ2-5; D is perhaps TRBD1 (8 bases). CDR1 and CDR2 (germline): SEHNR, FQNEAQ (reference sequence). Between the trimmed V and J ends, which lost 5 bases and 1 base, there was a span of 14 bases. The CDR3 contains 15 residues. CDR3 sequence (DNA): TGTGCCAGCAGCACAGGGGGGGGAAGCCAAGAGACCCAGTACTTC. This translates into CASSTGGGSQETQYF.

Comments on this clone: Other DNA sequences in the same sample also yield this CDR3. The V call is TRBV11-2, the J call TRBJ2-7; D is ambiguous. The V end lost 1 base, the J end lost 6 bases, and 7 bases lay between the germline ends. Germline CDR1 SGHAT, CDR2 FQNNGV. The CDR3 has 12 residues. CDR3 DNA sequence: TGTGCCAGCAGCTTAGTGCCCCGCGAGCAGTACTTC. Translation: CASSLVPREQYF.

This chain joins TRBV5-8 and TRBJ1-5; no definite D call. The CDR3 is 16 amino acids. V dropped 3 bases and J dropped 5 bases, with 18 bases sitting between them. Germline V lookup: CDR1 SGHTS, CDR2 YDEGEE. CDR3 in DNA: TGTGCCAGCAGCTCCTCTGCTGACCTCTGGGATCAGCCCCAGCATTTT. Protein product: CASSSSADLWDQPQHF. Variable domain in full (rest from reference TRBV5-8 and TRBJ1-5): EAGVTQSPTHLIKTRGQQATLRCSPISGHTSVYWYQQALGLGLQFLLWYDEGEERNRGNFPPRFSGRQFPNYSSELNVNALELEDSALYLCASSSSADLWDQPQHFGDGTRLSIL.

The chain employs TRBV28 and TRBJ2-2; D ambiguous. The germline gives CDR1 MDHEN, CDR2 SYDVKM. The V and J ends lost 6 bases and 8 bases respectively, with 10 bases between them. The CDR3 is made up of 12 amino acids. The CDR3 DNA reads TGTGCCAGCAGCGTCGGTTTAGGGGAGCTGTTTTTT. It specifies CASSVGLGELFF.

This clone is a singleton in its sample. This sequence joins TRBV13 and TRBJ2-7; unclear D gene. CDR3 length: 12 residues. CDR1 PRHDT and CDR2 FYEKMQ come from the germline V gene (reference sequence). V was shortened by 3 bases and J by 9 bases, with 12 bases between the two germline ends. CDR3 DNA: TGTGCCAGCAGCTTCATCCGACGCACGCAGTACTTC. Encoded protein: CASSFIRRTQYF.

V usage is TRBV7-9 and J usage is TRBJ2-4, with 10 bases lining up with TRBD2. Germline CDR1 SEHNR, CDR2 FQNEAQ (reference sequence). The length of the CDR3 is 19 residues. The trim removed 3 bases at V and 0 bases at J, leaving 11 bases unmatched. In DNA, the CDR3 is TGTGCCAGCAGCTTTGGTGGGCTAGCGGGAGATGGAGCCAAAAACATTCAGTACTTC. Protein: CASSFGGLAGDGAKNIQYF.

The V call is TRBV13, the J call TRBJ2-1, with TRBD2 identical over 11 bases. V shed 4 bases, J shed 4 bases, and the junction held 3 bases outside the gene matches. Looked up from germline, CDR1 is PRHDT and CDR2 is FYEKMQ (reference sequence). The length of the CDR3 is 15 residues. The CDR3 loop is CASSSGLAEYNEQFF. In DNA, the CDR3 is TGTGCCAGCAGCTCGGGACTAGCGGAATACAATGAGCAGTTCTTC.

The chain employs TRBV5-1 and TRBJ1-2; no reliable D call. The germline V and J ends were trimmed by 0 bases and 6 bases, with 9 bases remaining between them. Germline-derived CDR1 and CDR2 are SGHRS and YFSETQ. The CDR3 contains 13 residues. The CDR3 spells CASSLAGQDGYTF. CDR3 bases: TGCGCCAGCAGCTTGGCGGGTCAGGATGGCTACACCTTC. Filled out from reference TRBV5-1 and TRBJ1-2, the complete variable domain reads KAGVTQTPRYLIKTRGQQVTLSCSPISGHRSVSWYQQTPGQGLQFLFEYFSETQRNKGNFPGRFSGRQFSNSRSEMNVSTLELGDSALYLCASSLAGQDGYTFGSGTRLTVV.

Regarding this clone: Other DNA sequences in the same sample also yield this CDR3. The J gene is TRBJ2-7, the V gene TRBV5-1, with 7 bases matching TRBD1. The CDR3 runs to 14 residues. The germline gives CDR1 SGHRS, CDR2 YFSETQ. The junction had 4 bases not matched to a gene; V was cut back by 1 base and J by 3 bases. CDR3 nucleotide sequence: TGCGCCAGCAGCTTGTCGGCAGGGGGCTACGAGCAGTACTTC. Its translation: CASSLSAGGYEQYF. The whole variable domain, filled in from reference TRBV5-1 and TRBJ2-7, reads KAGVTQTPRYLIKTRGQQVTLSCSPISGHRSVSWYQQTPGQGLQFLFEYFSETQRNKGNFPGRFSGRQFSNSRSEMNVSTLELGDSALYLCASSLSAGGYEQYFGPGTRLTVT.

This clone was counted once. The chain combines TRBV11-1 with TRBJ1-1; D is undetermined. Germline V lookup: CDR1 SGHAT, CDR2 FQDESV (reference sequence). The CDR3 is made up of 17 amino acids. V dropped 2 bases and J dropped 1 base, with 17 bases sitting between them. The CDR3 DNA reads TGTGCCAGCAGCTTAACCGAAAGGGTGTGGTCGAACACTGAAGCTTTCTTT. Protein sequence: CASSLTERVWSNTEAFF.

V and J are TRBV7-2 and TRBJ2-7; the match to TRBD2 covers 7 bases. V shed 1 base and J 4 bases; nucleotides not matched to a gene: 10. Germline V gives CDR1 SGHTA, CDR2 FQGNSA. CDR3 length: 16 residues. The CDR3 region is CASSLEGGRGLYEQYF. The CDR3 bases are TGTGCCAGCAGCTTAGAAGGCGGGAGAGGATTGTACGAGCAGTACTTC.

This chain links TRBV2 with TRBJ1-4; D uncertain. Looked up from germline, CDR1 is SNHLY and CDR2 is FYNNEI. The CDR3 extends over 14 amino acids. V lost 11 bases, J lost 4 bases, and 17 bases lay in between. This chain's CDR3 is CAVTKDPGNEKLFF. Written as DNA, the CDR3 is TGTGCCGTGACGAAGGACCCTGGTAATGAAAAACTGTTTTTT. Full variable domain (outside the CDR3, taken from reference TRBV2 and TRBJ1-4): EPEVTQTPSHQVTQMGQEVILRCVPISNHLYFYWYRQILGQKVEFLVSFYNNEISEKSEIFDDQFSVERPDGSNFTLKIRSTKLEDSAMYFCAVTKDPGNEKLFFGSGTQLSVL.

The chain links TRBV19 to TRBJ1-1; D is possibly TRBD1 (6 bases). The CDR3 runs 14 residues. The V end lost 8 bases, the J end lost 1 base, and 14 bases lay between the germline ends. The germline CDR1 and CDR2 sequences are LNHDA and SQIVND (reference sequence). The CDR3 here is CASVYRAENTEAFF. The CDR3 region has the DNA TGTGCCAGTGTGTACAGGGCGGAGAACACTGAAGCTTTCTTT. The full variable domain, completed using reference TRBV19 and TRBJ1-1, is DGGITQSPKYLFRKEGQNVTLSCEQNLNHDAMYWYRQDPGQGLRLIYYSQIVNDFQKGDIAEGYSVSREKKESFPLTVTSAQKNPTAFYLCASVYRAENTEAFFGQGTRLTVV.